A single sample gave rise to the 20 T cell receptor beta chains below, sequenced in a study of T cell repertoires in cytomegalovirus infection. No antigen has been identified for these receptors. One entry per CDR3 protein, called by TCRdb with MiXCR from the reads. The sample has hundreds of thousands of distinct CDR3 sequences, roughly 30% seen once. The sample consisted of cultured PBMCs, taken from culture after CMV antigen stimulation. The receptor set was obtained from a human donor in good health (CMV status not recorded). Some clones in this sample may be carry-over from other donors' samples.

There are a few counts of this clonotype. The chain combines TRBV4-3 with TRBJ1-5, with D unclear. This CDR3 is 17 amino acids long. Germline values: CDR1 LGHNA, CDR2 YSLEER. The V and J ends lost 0 bases and 3 bases respectively, with 15 bases between them. CDR3 amino acids: CASSQDGQSPDNQPQHF. CDR3 sequence (DNA): TGCGCCAGCAGCCAAGATGGCCAATCACCAGACAATCAGCCCCAGCATTTT.

This clonotype has more than one count but fewer than ten. The V and J genes are TRBV6-6 and TRBJ2-3; a weak D match, TRBD1 (6 bases). V lost 4 bases and J lost 7, with 18 bases in between. The CDR3 is 15 amino acids. Germline values: CDR1 MNHNY, CDR2 SVGAGI (reference sequence). This chain's CDR3 is CASSSVGTSANTQYF. In DNA form, the CDR3 reads TGTGCCAGCAGTTCAGTCGGGACAAGTGCCAATACGCAGTATTTT.

The sample holds a few counts of this clonotype. V and J are TRBV28 and TRBJ1-3; perhaps TRBD1 as D (5 bases). Germline CDR1 MDHEN, CDR2 SYDVKM. Trimming cost V 6 bases and J 4 bases, with 19 bases left between them. The CDR3 extends over 16 amino acids. CDR3 protein: CASRATGFPRGNTIYF. CDR3 DNA sequence: TGTGCCAGCAGGGCTACAGGTTTCCCACGGGGAAACACCATATATTTT.

V gene TRBV20-1 combines with J gene TRBJ1-1; the D gene is possibly TRBD1 (5 bases). Germline CDR1 and CDR2: DFQATT and SNEGSKA (reference sequence). Trimming left V 5 bases short and J 4 bases short, with 14 bases between. CDR3 length: 13 amino acids. The CDR3 DNA is TGCAGTGCTGCAGGGATACTAACCACTGAAGCTTTCTTT. This sequence encodes CSAAGILTTEAFF.

This chain links TRBV6-1 with TRBJ2-7; the D gene could be TRBD1 or TRBD2 (5 bases each). There are 14 residues in the CDR3. CDR1 MNHNS and CDR2 SASEGT come from the germline V gene. V was shortened by 7 bases and J by 4 bases, with 17 bases between the two germline ends. The DNA of the CDR3 is TGTGCCAGCAAAAAGGGGCTAGCACCGTACGAGCAGTACTTC. Its protein is CASKKGLAPYEQYF.

The gene calls are TRBV10-3 and TRBJ2-7; perhaps TRBD2 as D (6 bases). Germline V gene lookup returns CDR1 ENHRY and CDR2 SYGVKD. The CDR3 sequence is 13 residues long. V lost 6 bases to trimming and J lost 3 bases, with 12 bases between them. CDR3 residues: CAIRPVGGYEQYF. For the CDR3, the DNA is TGTGCCATCAGGCCGGTGGGGGGCTACGAGCAGTACTTC.

The rearrangement links TRBV6-1 to TRBJ2-3, with TRBD2 identical over 9 bases. The CDR3 is 16 residues long. Per germline, CDR1 MNHNS and CDR2 SASEGT. After removal of 2 bases from V and 4 bases from J, the junction contained 7 bases not matched to a gene. CDR3 region: CASSEHGGGASDTQYF. DNA of the CDR3: TGTGCCAGCAGTGAACACGGCGGGGGGGCGTCAGATACGCAGTATTTT.

This clonotype was picked up a small number of times. V gene TRBV30 combines with J gene TRBJ2-1; D is perhaps TRBD2 (6 bases). CDR1 and CDR2 from the germline V gene are GTSNPN and SVGIG (reference sequence). This CDR3 contains 14 residues. Trimming shortened V by 0 bases and J by 10 bases, and 16 bases separated the two germline ends. The CDR3 DNA reads as TGTGCCTGGAGTGTAAGACTAGAAAACGGCGAGCAGTTCTTC. As protein: CAWSVRLENGEQFF.

This clonotype was picked up a small number of times. This rearrangement joins TRBV5-4 to TRBJ2-7; tentative D call: TRBD2 (6 bases). V was pared by 6 bases and J by 6 bases, with 13 bases between. The CDR3 runs 12 residues. Germline V gives CDR1 SGHNT, CDR2 YYREEE (reference sequence). DNA of the CDR3: TGTGCCAGCACCTTCGGGGGACGCGAGCAGTACTTC. Translation gives CASTFGGREQYF.

The gene calls are TRBV6-2 or TRBV6-3 and TRBJ2-1; D not certain. The length of the CDR3 is 16 residues. The V and J ends lost 2 bases and 2 bases respectively, with 13 bases between them. Looked up from germline, CDR1 is MNHEY and CDR2 is SVGEGT. CDR3 sequence (DNA): TGTGCCAGCAGTTACCCCCGGCCGATGACCTACAATGAGCAGTTCTTC. It is translated as CASSYPRPMTYNEQFF.

A few counts support this clonotype. The chain employs TRBV7-2 and TRBJ2-7, with a possible D match to TRBD1 (6 bases). V shed 5 bases and J shed 4 bases, with 12 bases lying between them. Germline CDR1 is SGHTA and CDR2 is FQGNSA. This CDR3 has 13 residues. CDR3 amino acids: CASSPTGRYEQYF. Written as DNA, the CDR3 is TGTGCCAGCAGCCCCACAGGGAGATACGAGCAGTACTTC. The whole variable domain, filled in from reference TRBV7-2 and TRBJ2-7, reads GAGVSQSPSNKVTEKGKDVELRCDPISGHTALYWYRQSLGQGLEFLIYFQGNSAPDKSGLPSDRFSAERTGGSVSTLTIQRTQQEDSAVYLCASSPTGRYEQYFGPGTRLTVT.

The chain carries TRBV28 and TRBJ2-1; 11 positions match TRBD2. The germline CDR1 and CDR2 sequences are MDHEN and SYDVKM. V lost 4 bases to trimming and J lost 6 bases; unmatched junction nucleotides: 5. The CDR3 runs to 15 residues. The DNA for the CDR3 is TGTGCCAGCAGTTACCGACTAGCGGGGATCAATGAGCAGTTCTTC. Protein sequence: CASSYRLAGINEQFF. Together with reference TRBV28 and TRBJ2-1, the CDR3 gives the full variable domain: DVKVTQSSRYLVKRTGEKVFLECVQDMDHENMFWYRQDPGLGLRLIYFSYDVKMKEKGDIPEGYSVSREKKERFSLILESASTNQTSMYLCASSYRLAGINEQFFGPGTRLTVL.

V and J are TRBV27 and TRBJ1-2, with D perhaps TRBD1 (5 bases). Per the germline V gene, CDR1 is MNHEY and CDR2 is SMNVEV (reference sequence). The CDR3 consists of 14 residues. V dropped 5 bases and J dropped 4 bases, with 14 bases sitting between them. CDR3 residues: CASSPRVGGYGYTF. The DNA of the CDR3 is TGTGCCAGCAGTCCCAGGGTGGGGGGCTATGGCTACACCTTC.

This chain joins TRBV6-1 and TRBJ2-7; D gene unclear. The CDR3 is 14 residues long. The V and J ends lost 7 bases and 3 bases respectively, with 16 bases between them. Looked up from germline, CDR1 is MNHNS and CDR2 is SASEGT. CDR3 sequence: CASTRTLPGYEQYF. Written as DNA, the CDR3 is TGTGCCAGCACCAGAACCCTCCCTGGCTACGAGCAGTACTTC.

This clonotype was found a few times. The V call is TRBV4-3, the J call TRBJ2-5; D might be TRBD2 (6 bases). Germline V lookup: CDR1 LGHNA, CDR2 YSLEER. Trimming removed 0 bases from V and 7 bases from J, with 18 bases in between. The CDR3 consists of 16 residues. DNA for the CDR3: TGCGCCAGCAGCCAAGATTTTGGAGGGACTGTGGGGACCCAGTACTTC. Residues: CASSQDFGGTVGTQYF.

This clonotype occurred a few times. The V call is TRBV7-2, the J call TRBJ2-3, with 11 positions matching TRBD2. J gave up 5 bases and V 5 bases, and 15 bases lay outside the gene matches. Germline CDR1 reads SGHTA; CDR2 reads FQGNSA. The CDR3 spans 18 residues. The chain's CDR3 is CASSPRGLSGGAGDTQYF. The CDR3 region has the DNA TGTGCCAGCAGCCCAAGGGGCCTTAGCGGGGGGGCCGGAGATACGCAGTATTTT.

Of note for this clonotype: With a much larger clone just one base away, this may be a read error. The CDR3 coding sequence is TGTGTCAGCAGTACAACTAGCGGGAGGGAATATGGGCAGTTCTTC. It translates to CVSSTTSGREYGQFF. This sequence joins TRBV7-2 and TRBJ2-1, with 13 bases identical to TRBD2. This CDR3 contains 15 residues. The germline V gene has CDR1 SGHTA and CDR2 FQGNSA.

This clonotype was observed a few times. V gene TRBV10-3 combines with J gene TRBJ2-7; 9 bases align to TRBD2. V shed 7 bases, J shed 3 bases, and the junction held 4 bases outside the gene matches. CDR3 length equals 13 residues. CDR1 ENHRY and CDR2 SYGVKD come from the germline V gene. The CDR3 loop is CAIMREGLYEQYF. The CDR3 nucleotides read TGTGCCATCATGCGGGAGGGCCTCTACGAGCAGTACTTC.

This clonotype was counted once. The chain carries TRBV28 and TRBJ1-5; 8 bases are shared with TRBD1. The CDR3 is made up of 14 amino acids. Germline values: CDR1 MDHEN, CDR2 SYDVKM. The J segment lost 12 bases and the V segment lost 5 bases, leaving 12 bases of the junction unmatched. CDR3 coding DNA: TGTGCCAGCAGTGAGGGGCAGGGGGCCCGGTACCAGCATTTT. It translates to CASSEGQGARYQHF.

The V and J genes are TRBV15 and TRBJ2-4; D is unclear. The germline gives CDR1 LNHNV, CDR2 YYDKDF (reference sequence). Trimming removed 6 bases from V and 1 base from J, with 16 bases in between. This CDR3 region has 16 residues. The CDR3 spells CATSNGPRPAKNIQYF. The CDR3 nucleotides read TGTGCCACCAGTAACGGACCCAGGCCGGCCAAAAACATTCAGTACTTC. Looking up the rest from reference TRBV15 and TRBJ2-4 gives the full variable domain: DAMVIQNPRYQVTQFGKPVTLSCSQTLNHNVMYWYQQKSSQAPKLLFHYYDKDFNNEADTPDNFQSRRPNTSFCFLDIRSPGLGDTAMYLCATSNGPRPAKNIQYFGAGTRLSVL.